These T cell receptor beta chains were read from a single sample in a study of blood T cells in healthy people across ages. TCRdb independently ran MiXCR on the 5' RACE reads; one entry per CDR3 protein. This table has hundreds of thousands of distinct CDR3 sequences, more than 55% appearing once. Input material: blood. Source of these receptors: a man aged 40-55 years in good health. Each CDR3 is given with its conserved first and last residue. The order of the fields is J gene, clone size, D gene, V gene, CDR3 protein, CDR3 DNA. The D gene is left open where the match is weak. Rows may omit the clone size; those that give it use once, few, many or a size class.

TRBJ1-2 few . TRBV28 CASSLDQGPNGYTF TGTGCCAGCAGTTTAGATCAGGGGCCCAATGGCTACACCTTC
TRBJ2-5 . TRBD2 TRBV14 CASRDNSGRASETQYF TGTGCCAGCAGAGACAATAGCGGGAGGGCCTCAGAGACCCAGTACTTC
TRBJ2-7 . . TRBV9 CASSVAIGSYEQYF TGTGCCAGCAGCGTAGCAATAGGGAGTTACGAGCAGTACTTC
TRBJ1-5 . . TRBV4-1 CASSQGPGGTSLHNQPQHF TGCGCCAGCAGCCAAGGACCGGGGGGGACCTCCCTTCATAATCAGCCCCAGCATTTT
TRBJ2-3 . TRBD2 TRBV5-5 CASSLGSGGGDTQYF TGTGCCAGCAGCCTAGGAAGCGGGGGAGGAGATACGCAGTATTTT
TRBJ2-7 . . TRBV20-1 CSARDAGTPATYEQYF TGCAGTGCTAGAGATGCCGGGACACCCGCTACCTACGAGCAGTACTTC
TRBJ2-7 . TRBD1 TRBV12-3/TRBV12-4 CASSRTGTGSGEQYF TGTGCCAGCAGTAGAACCGGGACAGGGTCCGGGGAGCAGTACTTC
TRBJ2-3 . . TRBV7-3 CASSYRGDGGTDTQYF TGTGCCAGCAGCTACCGGGGAGACGGTGGCACAGATACGCAGTATTTT
TRBJ2-7 . . TRBV7-2 CASSSTDRLSSYEQYF TGTGCCAGCAGCTCAACCGACAGGCTGAGCTCCTACGAGCAGTACTTC
TRBJ2-5 few TRBD1 TRBV15 CATSTKTGVETQYF TGTGCCACCAGCACAAAGACAGGGGTAGAGACCCAGTACTTC
TRBJ2-3 . TRBD2 TRBV7-2 CASSFDGGGAADTQYF TGTGCCAGCAGCTTTGATGGGGGGGGTGCGGCAGATACGCAGTATTTT
TRBJ2-1 . . TRBV20-1 CSANRDPGDDEQFF TGCAGTGCCAACCGGGACCCCGGAGACGATGAGCAGTTCTTC